The 6 T cell receptor beta chains given below trace back to one sample, sequenced in a study of T cells in tumors after PD-1 blockade. The table came from immunoSEQ multiplex PCR; TCRdb's copy has only in-frame clones and leaves some out. The sample consists of thousands of clones, 68% of them appearing once. Specimen: tumor tissue, collected before anti-PD-1 treatment. These receptors all stem from a human donor with basal cell carcinoma.

CDR3 region: CASSLSFSEQFF. The DNA of the CDR3 is TGTGCCAGCTCACTATCTTTTAGTGAGCAGTTCTTC. This sequence joins TRBV6-5 and TRBJ2-1; D is ambiguous. CDR1 is MNHEY and CDR2 is SVGAGI in the germline V gene. The CDR3 runs 12 residues. V was clipped by 8 bases and J by 9 bases, with 14 bases between them.

The rearrangement uses TRBV19 and TRBJ1-5; D call uncertain. The germline CDR1 and CDR2 sequences are LNHDA and SQIVND (reference sequence). The CDR3 totals 12 residues. V lost 6 bases and J 1 base, leaving 4 bases between the germline ends. CDR3 residues: CASRRSNQPQHF. CDR3 sequence (DNA): TGTGCCAGTAGAAGAAGCAATCAGCCCCAGCATTTT.

The rearrangement links TRBV5-1 to TRBJ2-6; TRBD2 matches at 14 bases. The germline gives CDR1 SGHRS, CDR2 YFSETQ. The length of the CDR3 is 17 residues. V lost 4 bases to trimming and J lost 2 bases; unmatched junction nucleotides: 2. In DNA, the CDR3 is TGCGCCAGCAGCGGACTAGCGGGGGGACCTGGGGCCAACGTCCTGACTTTC. This sequence encodes CASSGLAGGPGANVLTF.

The chain couples TRBV14 to TRBJ2-1; 16 positions agree with TRBD2. The CDR3 extends over 16 amino acids. V shed 6 bases and J 8 bases; nucleotides not matched to a gene: 7. Germline V gene sequence: CDR1 SGHDN, CDR2 FVKESK. The CDR3 DNA reads TGTGCCAGCAGTGAGGGGACTAGCGGGGGGGCCGATGAGCAGTTCTTC. Protein sequence: CASSEGTSGGADEQFF.

The chain has TRBV5-1 and TRBJ2-3, with D possibly TRBD1 on 6 matching bases. Germline V CDR1 and CDR2: SGHRS, YFSETQ. This CDR3 is built from 14 residues. V was cut by 6 bases and J by 5 bases, with 16 bases left in between. The CDR3 region has the DNA TGCGCCAGCACGAACAGGGTGAGAGGAGATACGCAGTATTTT. It specifies CASTNRVRGDTQYF.

The chain is built from TRBV6-6 and TRBJ1-3; D gene unclear. The CDR3 consists of 16 residues. CDR1 and CDR2 (germline): MNHNY, SVGAGI (reference sequence). V was cut by 5 bases and J by 0 bases, with 14 bases left in between. The CDR3 loop is CASSTSQAFSGNTIYF. CDR3 DNA: TGTGCCAGCAGTACAAGTCAGGCTTTCTCTGGAAACACCATATATTTT.